Described below is a single T cell receptor beta chain sequence and its context. Its antigen is not identified. This CDR3 has 13 amino acids. Germline CDR1 is SGHTA and CDR2 is FQGNSA. Researchers collected around 2.4 ml of blood per donor. Whole-blood RNA isolation (total RNA) proceeded without T cell sorting. The data were obtained in a study of monozygotic twins with inflammatory bowel disease. Study results and caveats: Versus healthy twins, IBD patients showed fewer clonotypes shared with others, especially with disease activity.

TCRdb reprocessed the 5' RACE reads and stores each CDR3 protein as one record, lacking DNA. Its listing shows a few hundred thousand distinct CDR3 sequences. The receptor was derived from a human donor with ulcerative colitis or Crohn's disease, or a healthy co-twin of an affected twin (not recorded which). The genes are TRBV7-2 and TRBJ2-7; absent DNA, TCRdb's TRBD1 call cannot be checked. Source material: blood. CDR3 amino acids: CASKHDGGYEQYF.